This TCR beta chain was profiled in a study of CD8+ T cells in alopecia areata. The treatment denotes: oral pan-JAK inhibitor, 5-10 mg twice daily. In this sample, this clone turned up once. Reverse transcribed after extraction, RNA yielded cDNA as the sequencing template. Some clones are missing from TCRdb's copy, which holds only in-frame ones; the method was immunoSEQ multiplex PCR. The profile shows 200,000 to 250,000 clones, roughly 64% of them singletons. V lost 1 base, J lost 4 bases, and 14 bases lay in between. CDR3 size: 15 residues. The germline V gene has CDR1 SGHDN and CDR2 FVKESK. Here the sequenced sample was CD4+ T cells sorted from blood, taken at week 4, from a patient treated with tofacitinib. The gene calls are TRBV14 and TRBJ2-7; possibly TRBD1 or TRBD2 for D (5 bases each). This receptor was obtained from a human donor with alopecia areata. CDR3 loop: CASSQGRGRRYEQYF. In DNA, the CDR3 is TGTGCCAGCAGCCAAGGACGGGGCAGGAGGTACGAGCAGTACTTC.